Presented here are 2 T cell receptor beta chains from one specimen sequenced in a study of blood T cell repertoires in COVID-19. TCRdb's table, derived via immunoSEQ multiplex PCR, lists solely in-frame clones and lacks some. Of about 240,000 clones in the sample, around 88% were seen once. Material for sequencing was PBMCs or T cells enriched from blood (not recorded which). The receptor set was obtained from a middle-aged man who had recovered from COVID-19.

V and J are TRBV25-1 and TRBJ2-7; 14 nucleotides line up with TRBD2. Germline assignment: CDR1 MGHDK and CDR2 SYGVNS. Trimming cost V 4 bases and J 2 bases; bases outside gene matches: 1. This CDR3 spans 15 amino acids. For the CDR3, the DNA is TGTGCCAGCAGTGGGGGACTAGCGGGAGCCTACGAGCAGTACTTC. Amino acid sequence: CASSGGLAGAYEQYF.

The chain recombines TRBV29-1 with TRBJ2-5, with D perhaps TRBD1 (5 bases). Trimming removed 4 bases from V and 5 bases from J, with 11 bases in between. The CDR3 sequence is 12 residues long. Germline lookup yields CDR1 SQVTM and CDR2 ANQGSEA. This chain's CDR3 is CSVGRVGETQYF. CDR3 coding DNA: TGCAGCGTTGGCAGGGTGGGCGAGACCCAGTACTTC.